These 26 T cell receptor beta chains were all obtained from the same sample, sequenced in a study of blood T cells in healthy people across ages. PCR was performed a second time for 7 to 11 cycles using a sample-barcoded 5' primer and a J-beta primer mix. TCRdb processed the 5' RACE reads anew with MiXCR; each CDR3 protein has one entry. The repertoire holds some 1,500,000 distinct CDR3 sequences, with 35% to 45% as singletons. The sequenced sample consisted of blood. All receptors come from a woman aged 18-30 years in good health.

This clonotype came up a few times. The chain carries TRBV4-3 and TRBJ2-5; 9 bases are a match to TRBD2. This CDR3 contains 18 residues. CDR1 and CDR2 from the germline V gene are LGHNA and YSLEER. Trimming removed 1 base from V and 5 bases from J; junction bases left unmatched: 14. The CDR3 DNA reads as TGCGCCAGCAGCCAAGTCGACGCTGCGGGAGGGCCGAGCGAGACCCAGTACTTC. It translates to CASSQVDAAGGPSETQYF.

This clonotype has more than one count but fewer than ten. The V gene is TRBV6-4, the J gene TRBJ1-1; no clear D gene. Germline CDR1 MRHNA, CDR2 SNTAGT. This CDR3 spans 13 amino acids. V was clipped by 2 bases and J by 2 bases, with 6 bases between them. Written as DNA, the CDR3 is TGTGCCAGCAGTGACAGGCCCAACACTGAAGCTTTCTTT. Its translation: CASSDRPNTEAFF.

The gene calls are TRBV7-9 and TRBJ2-1; D may correspond to TRBD1 or TRBD2 (5 bases each). The CDR3 is made up of 17 amino acids. V shed 4 bases and J shed 3 bases, with 19 bases lying between them. Germline V CDR1 and CDR2: SEHNR, FQNEAQ (reference sequence). CDR3 sequence (DNA): TGTGCCAGCAGCTGGCCGGAAGGGACGCCAGACTACAATGAGCAGTTCTTC. Its protein is CASSWPEGTPDYNEQFF. The whole variable domain, filled in from reference TRBV7-9 and TRBJ2-1, reads DTGVSQNPRHKITKRGQNVTFRCDPISEHNRLYWYRQTLGQGPEFLTYFQNEAQLEKSRLLSDRFSAERPKGSFSTLEIQRTEQGDSAMYLCASSWPEGTPDYNEQFFGPGTRLTVL.

The rearrangement joins TRBV7-9 to TRBJ2-1; a weak D match, TRBD1 (6 bases). In germline, CDR1 is SEHNR, CDR2 FQNEAQ (reference sequence). The CDR3 length is 17 residues. V dropped 0 bases and J dropped 5 bases, with 17 bases sitting between them. The DNA for the CDR3 is TGTGCCAGCAGCTTAGCCTACGCGGACAGAAAGAACAATGAGCAGTTCTTC. The encoded protein is CASSLAYADRKNNEQFF. Together with reference TRBV7-9 and TRBJ2-1, the CDR3 gives the full variable domain: DTGVSQNPRHKITKRGQNVTFRCDPISEHNRLYWYRQTLGQGPEFLTYFQNEAQLEKSRLLSDRFSAERPKGSFSTLEIQRTEQGDSAMYLCASSLAYADRKNNEQFFGPGTRLTVL.

This clonotype has only a few counts. The chain links TRBV7-8 to TRBJ1-1; possible D gene TRBD1, 6 bases. The CDR3 has 14 residues. Per germline, CDR1 SGHVS and CDR2 FQNEAQ. V gave up 7 bases and J gave up 5 bases, with 17 bases separating them. The CDR3: CASTPNRAWTEAFF. The CDR3 DNA reads as TGTGCCAGCACCCCCAACAGGGCTTGGACTGAAGCTTTCTTT.

The chain carries TRBV29-1 and TRBJ2-7; D may correspond to TRBD1 or TRBD2 (6 bases each). The J call could be wrong; TRBJ2-5 is a better fit for the DNA end. Germline V CDR1 and CDR2: SQVTM, ANQGSEA. CDR3 length: 17 residues. CDR3 amino acids: CSVEWGDKTMGWETQYF. The CDR3 DNA follows: TGCAGCGTTGAATGGGGGGACAAGACAATGGGGTGGGAGACCCAGTACTTC.

This clonotype has more than one count but fewer than ten. CDR3 protein: CASSPLRLTHTDTQYF. The DNA of the CDR3 is TGTGCCAGCAGCCCACTCCGACTTACACACACAGATACGCAGTATTTT. V and J are TRBV7-9 and TRBJ2-3, with D unresolved. This CDR3 contains 16 residues. Trimming took 5 bases from V and 2 from J, leaving 17 bases between them. CDR1 SEHNR and CDR2 FQNEAQ come from the germline V gene (reference sequence).

In this sample, this clonotype turned up many times. The chain links TRBV7-9 to TRBJ2-5; 8 bases line up with TRBD1. Germline loops: CDR1 SEHNR, CDR2 FQNEAQ (reference sequence). The CDR3 runs to 14 residues. V dropped 7 bases and J dropped 4; count of bases not matched to a gene: 8. In nucleotides, the CDR3 is TGTGCCAGCAACCTATCAGGGGGCACAGAGACCCAGTACTTC. Its protein is CASNLSGGTETQYF.

V and J are TRBV9 and TRBJ2-1; TRBD2 might be the D (6 bases). The germline CDR1 and CDR2 sequences are SGDLS and YYNGEE. The CDR3 totals 13 residues. Trimming took off 0 bases at V and 10 bases at J, with 11 bases between the two ends. CDR3 sequence reads: CASSVAVRGEQFF. The DNA of the CDR3 is TGTGCCAGCAGCGTAGCTGTACGGGGGGAGCAGTTCTTC.

The CDR3 DNA reads as TGTGCCAGCAGCGCCCTTAGCGGTAAAGAGACCCAGTACTTC. Translating gives CASSALSGKETQYF. The chain has TRBV12-3 or TRBV12-4 and TRBJ2-5, with D perhaps matching TRBD2 (6 bases). This CDR3 comprises 14 residues. Trimming took off 6 bases at V and 3 bases at J, with 14 bases between the two ends.

Turning to this clonotype: One end of the junction fails to match germline, which may point to a read error. CDR3 in DNA: TGTGCCAGCAGCCTGCGTGGGGGTAATGAAAGACTGTTTTTT. Residues: CASSLRGGNERLFF. This rearrangement joins TRBV7-2 to TRBJ1-4, with TRBD1 as a possible D gene (5 bases). Germline CDR1 reads SGHTA; CDR2 reads FQGNSA. CDR3 length: 14 residues.

This sequence joins TRBV11-1 and TRBJ2-1; TRBD2 is a possible D gene (8 bases). The germline V gene encodes CDR1 SGHAT and CDR2 FQDESV (reference sequence). V shed 8 bases and J shed 4 bases, with 24 bases lying between them. This CDR3 region has 17 residues. The CDR3 sequence: CASEPREGAPGYNEQFF. CDR3 DNA: TGTGCCAGCGAACCCCGGGAGGGGGCTCCGGGGTACAATGAGCAGTTCTTC.

The chain links TRBV29-1 to TRBJ1-2; 7 positions agree with TRBD1. The V gene end was trimmed by 5 bases and the J gene end by 2 bases; junction bases not matched to a gene: 5. Germline CDR1 and CDR2: SQVTM and ANQGSEA. CDR3 length: 13 residues. The CDR3 loop is CSVNRGRNYGYTF. The CDR3 bases are TGCAGCGTTAACAGGGGCAGAAACTATGGCTACACCTTC.

The chain is built from TRBV12-3 or TRBV12-4 and TRBJ2-1; 11 bases match TRBD2. The better agreement between TRBJ2-7 and the DNA end casts doubt on the J call. The CDR3 spans 15 residues. In nucleotides, the CDR3 is TGTGCCAGCAGTTTGACTAGCGGGGTCTACAATGAGCAGTACTTC. Translation gives CASSLTSGVYNEQYF.

J is TRBJ2-1 and V is TRBV27, with 11 bases lining up with TRBD2. The CDR3 spans 15 residues. The germline gives CDR1 MNHEY, CDR2 SMNVEV (reference sequence). The trim removed 3 bases at V and 8 bases at J, leaving 6 bases unmatched. The CDR3 DNA reads TGTGCCAGCAGTTTTAGCGGGGGGGTAAGGGATGAGCAGTTCTTC. It specifies CASSFSGGVRDEQFF.

This clonotype was detected only a few times. V is TRBV6-2 or TRBV6-3 and J is TRBJ2-3; D is ambiguous. Trimming removed 2 bases at V and 4 bases at J, with 10 bases between. The germline CDR1 and CDR2 sequences are MNHEY and SVGEGT. The CDR3 loop spans 14 amino acids. The CDR3 spells CASSYGVSPDTQYF. Written as DNA, the CDR3 is TGTGCCAGCAGTTACGGGGTTAGCCCAGATACGCAGTATTTT.

This chain links TRBV20-1 with TRBJ2-3; unclear D gene. Deletions cut 3 bases from V and 7 bases from J, with 11 bases between. Germline V gene data show CDR1 as DFQATT and CDR2 as SNEGSKA (reference sequence). CDR3 length: 12 residues. CDR3 in DNA: TGCAGTGCTAGGGTCGACGGAAATACGCAGTATTTT. Protein: CSARVDGNTQYF.

There are a few counts of this clonotype. V is TRBV20-1 and J is TRBJ2-1; unclear D gene. Trimming stripped 3 bases from V and 10 bases from J, with 22 bases between. The length of the CDR3 is 15 residues. Germline loops: CDR1 DFQATT, CDR2 SNEGSKA (reference sequence). The CDR3 DNA reads TGCAGTGCTAGCCGAGCTAGAACTTGGGATGACGAGCAGTTCTTC. Translation: CSASRARTWDDEQFF.

The chain employs TRBV27 and TRBJ2-4; D not resolved. The ends were cut back, 5 bases at V and 2 bases at J, with 4 bases in the middle. The germline gives CDR1 MNHEY, CDR2 SMNVEV (reference sequence). The CDR3 extends over 12 amino acids. CDR3 sequence: CASSDPKNIQYF. DNA of the CDR3: TGTGCCAGCAGTGACCCCAAAAACATTCAGTACTTC.

The V and J genes are TRBV12-3 or TRBV12-4 and TRBJ1-2; TRBD1 is a possible D gene (5 bases). Trimming took 4 bases from V and 8 from J, leaving 17 bases between them. The CDR3 runs 14 residues. The CDR3 is CASSCGARYGGYTF. CDR3 sequence (DNA): TGTGCCAGCAGTTGCGGGGCGCGTTATGGCGGCTACACCTTC.

Concerning this clonotype itself: Germline is not matched at one junction end, which may reflect a read error. The chain uses TRBV3-1 and TRBJ1-2; maybe TRBD1 (5 bases). The germline gives CDR1 LGHDT, CDR2 YNNKEL (reference sequence). The CDR3 runs to 15 residues. As DNA, the CDR3 is TGTGCCAGCAGCCAAATGGGGGAATTAGACTATGGCGACACCTTC. Its translation: CASSQMGELDYGDTF. Complete variable domain (other parts from reference TRBV3-1 and TRBJ1-2): DTAVSQTPKYLVTQMGNDKSIKCEQNLGHDTMYWYKQDSKKFLKIMFSYNNKELIINETVPNRFSPKSPDKAHLNLHINSLELGDSAVYFCASSQMGELDYGDTFGSGTRLTVV.

This clonotype was found a few times. V gene TRBV27 combines with J gene TRBJ2-5; D gene ambiguous. Germline V gives CDR1 MNHEY, CDR2 SMNVEV (reference sequence). Trimming left V 4 bases short and J 1 base short, with 13 bases between. CDR3 length equals 15 residues. The CDR3 DNA sequence: TGTGCCAGCAGTTCCCGCCGGCACCTCCAAGAGACCCAGTACTTC. This translates into CASSSRRHLQETQYF.

V usage is TRBV12-3 or TRBV12-4 and J usage is TRBJ2-3; the match to TRBD2 covers 7 bases. V lost 5 bases to trimming and J lost 0 bases; unmatched junction nucleotides: 5. The CDR3 length is 15 residues. The CDR3 DNA follows: TGTGCCAGCAGTACACTAGCGCGAAGCACAGATACGCAGTATTTT. Protein sequence: CASSTLARSTDTQYF.

The chain carries TRBV20-1 and TRBJ1-4; D not resolved. Looked up from germline, CDR1 is DFQATT and CDR2 is SNEGSKA (reference sequence). The length of the CDR3 is 14 residues. Trimming cost V 6 bases and J 0 bases, with 11 bases left between them. The CDR3 bases are TGCAGTGCGGCCCAGGTTGCAACTAATGAAAAACTGTTTTTT. Encoded protein: CSAAQVATNEKLFF.

The rearrangement links TRBV6-6 to TRBJ2-2, with D possibly TRBD2 on 6 matching bases. Per germline, CDR1 MNHNY and CDR2 SVGAGI (reference sequence). The CDR3 is 14 residues long. The germline V and J ends were trimmed by 6 bases and 7 bases, with 15 bases remaining between them. In DNA, the CDR3 is TGTGCCAGCAGCGAGACGGAGGGCTTCGGGGAGCTGTTTTTT. Translating gives CASSETEGFGELFF.

This clonotype has a handful of counts. A read error may account for a junction end that differs from germline. V and J are TRBV15 and TRBJ1-2, with a possible D match to TRBD1 (6 bases). The CDR3 loop spans 12 amino acids. Per germline, CDR1 LNHNV and CDR2 YYDKDF (reference sequence). The CDR3, as DNA: TGTGCCACCACCAGAGTAGGGGGTGGCTACACCTTC. Residues: CATTRVGGGYTF.